This T cell receptor (beta chain) was identified during a study of blood T cell repertoires in COVID-19. Study details: Sites across the United States, Italy and Spain contributed samples from acute and convalescent COVID-19. T cells, B-cell-depleted T cells, or PBMCs supplied cDNA or gDNA.

Germline CDR1 reads SNHLY; CDR2 reads FYNNEI. V lost 10 bases, J lost 6 bases, and 28 bases lay in between. The CDR3 totals 17 residues. As handled by the study authors: For nucleated cells, counts were estimated from reference gene primer amplification. Repertoires were generated with immunoSEQ multiplex PCR, while TCRdb's copy carries only in-frame clones and drops some. V and J calls and clone size follow that table, whereas D and trimming were derived from the DNA. The sample records roughly 100,000 clones, about four fifths being singletons. The gene calls are TRBV2 and TRBJ2-1, with unresolved D. This TCR derives from an elderly woman with active or convalescent COVID-19. Sequencing was performed on peripheral blood. In DNA form, the CDR3 reads TGTGCCACCCTAGTGATAAGGAAGGTGGTTCTAATCAATGAGCAGTTCTTC. Amino acids: CATLVIRKVVLINEQFF.